This T cell receptor (beta chain) is from a study of response to subunit inactivated influenza vaccine. TCRdb itself ran the RT-PCR reads through MiXCR, one entry per CDR3 protein. Of over 150,000 distinct CDR3 sequences listed, around an eighth are singletons. Study conclusions and caveats: It was the authors' suggestion that each seasonal influenza vaccination recruits few new T cells.

The CDR3 sequence is 13 residues long. Trimming stripped 5 bases from V and 12 bases from J, with 20 bases between. Germline loops: CDR1 SGHRS, CDR2 YFSETQ. As for this clonotype: Its antigen is as yet unknown.

This TCR derives from a man aged 50-60 years who received an inactivated influenza vaccine. This sequence joins TRBV5-1 and TRBJ1-1; possible D gene TRBD1, 6 bases. The source material was CD8+ T cells sorted from PBMCs, sampled around 5 days after vaccination. CDR3 loop: CASRGSGEAEPFF. CDR3 nucleotides: TGCGCCAGCAGGGGTTCAGGGGAGGCAGAACCTTTCTTT.